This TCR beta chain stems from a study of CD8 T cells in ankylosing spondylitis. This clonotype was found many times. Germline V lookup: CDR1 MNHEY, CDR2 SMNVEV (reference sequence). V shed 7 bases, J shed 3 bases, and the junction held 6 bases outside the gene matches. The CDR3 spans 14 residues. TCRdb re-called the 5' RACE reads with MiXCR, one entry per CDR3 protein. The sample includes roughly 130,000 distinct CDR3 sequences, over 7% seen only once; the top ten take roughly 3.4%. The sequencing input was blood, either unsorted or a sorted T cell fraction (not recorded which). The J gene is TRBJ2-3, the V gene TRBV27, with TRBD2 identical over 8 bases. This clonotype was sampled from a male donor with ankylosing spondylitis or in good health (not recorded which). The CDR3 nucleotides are TGTGCCAGCACCCCGGGACTAGATACAGATACGCAGTATTTT. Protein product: CASTPGLDTDTQYF.